Listed below are T cell receptor beta chains from one sample, sequenced in a study of technical replicates of blood from several donors. The data were produced by immunoSEQ multiplex PCR, yet TCRdb's version contains in-frame clones alone and is incomplete. The sample lists 56,000 or so clones; roughly 93% were seen once. Sequenced: PBMCs. All receptors come from a human donor in good health. Some clones in this sample may be carry-over from other donors' samples. CDR3s include the opening cysteine and the closing phenylalanine or tryptophan. A D gene is named only where the DNA matches it firmly. Size is stated for part of the rows, as once, few or many counts, or as a class when the clone is expanded.

v_gene,d_gene,abundance,j_gene,CDR3aa,CDR3nt
TRBV4-1,TRBD1,.,TRBJ1-2,CASSQLRTGSKGGYTF,TGCGCCAGCAGCCAACTTCGGACAGGGTCAAAGGGTGGCTACACCTTC
TRBV7-7,TRBD2,.,TRBJ2-2,CASRAGLANTGELFF,TGTGCCAGCAGGGCGGGACTAGCGAACACCGGGGAGCTGTTTTTT
TRBV2,.,.,TRBJ2-5,CASKSGAGFSETQYF,TGTGCCAGCAAGTCGGGCGCGGGATTTTCGGAGACCCAGTACTTC
TRBV2,TRBD1,.,TRBJ2-1,CASSGGQGARNEQFF,TGTGCCAGCAGTGGGGGACAGGGGGCAAGGAATGAGCAGTTCTTC
TRBV29-1,TRBD2,once,TRBJ2-5,CSGGAGAVGTQYF,TGCAGCGGGGGAGCGGGGGCCGTCGGGACCCAGTACTTC
TRBV6-6,TRBD2,.,TRBJ2-1,CASSPLAGRSYNEQFF,TGTGCCAGCAGCCCCCTAGCGGGACGCTCCTACAATGAGCAGTTCTTC
TRBV13,.,.,TRBJ1-6,CASTIQRGIGNSPLHF,TGTGCCAGCACTATTCAAAGGGGAATAGGTAATTCACCCCTCCACTTT
TRBV4-1,TRBD2,once,TRBJ2-3,CASSRGGLAGLTDTQYF,TGCGCCAGCAGCCGCGGGGGACTAGCGGGGCTCACAGATACGCAGTATTTT
TRBV9,TRBD2,.,TRBJ2-7,CASSVDVTGLAGGEQYF,TGTGCCAGCAGCGTAGATGTCACGGGACTAGCGGGAGGCGAGCAGTACTTC
TRBV5-1,TRBD1,.,TRBJ1-1,CASSLASDRGTEAFF,TGCGCCAGCAGCTTGGCCTCGGACAGGGGGACTGAAGCTTTCTTT
TRBV29-1,TRBD2,.,TRBJ2-3,CSVDSLAADTQYF,TGCAGCGTTGATTCGCTAGCGGCAGATACGCAGTATTTT